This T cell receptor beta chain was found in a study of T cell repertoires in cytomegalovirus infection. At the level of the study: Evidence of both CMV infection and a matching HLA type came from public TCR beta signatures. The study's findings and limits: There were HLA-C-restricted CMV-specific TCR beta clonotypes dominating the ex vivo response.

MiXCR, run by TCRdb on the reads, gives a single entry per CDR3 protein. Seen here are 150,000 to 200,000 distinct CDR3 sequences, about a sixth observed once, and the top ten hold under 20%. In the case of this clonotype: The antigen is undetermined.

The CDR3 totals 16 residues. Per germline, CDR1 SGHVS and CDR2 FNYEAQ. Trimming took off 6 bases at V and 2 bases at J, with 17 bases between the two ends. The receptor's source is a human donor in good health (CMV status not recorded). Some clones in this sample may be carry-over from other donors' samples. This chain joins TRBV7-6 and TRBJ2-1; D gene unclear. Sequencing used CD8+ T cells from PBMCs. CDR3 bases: TGTGCCAGCAGTCTCAAAGGGCCCTACCCCTACAATGAGCAGTTCTTC. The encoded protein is CASSLKGPYPYNEQFF.